A single sample is the source of the 9 T cell receptor beta chains below, sequenced in a study of human T cells and chemical hapten exposure. The starting material, unfractionated whole blood, was used for total RNA extraction. A single record per CDR3 protein comes from TCRdb applying MiXCR to the 5' RACE reads. Of about 110,000 distinct CDR3 sequences listed, approximately 20% are singletons. These TCRs come from a human donor in good health.

This clonotype was counted between two and nine times. The V gene is TRBV2, the J gene TRBJ1-5; D possibly corresponds to TRBD1 (6 bases). Trimming removed 7 bases from V and 1 base from J, with 14 bases in between. CDR3 length: 15 residues. CDR1 is SNHLY and CDR2 is FYNNEI in the germline V gene. The CDR3 DNA sequence: TGTGCCAGCATGGCCGGGGGGACAAGCAATCAGCCCCAGCATTTT. It codes for CASMAGGTSNQPQHF.

In this sample, this clonotype turned up a few times. The chain's CDR3 is CASSVSPGGWREQETQYF. As DNA, the CDR3 is TGTGCCAGCAGCGTATCTCCCGGAGGGTGGCGGGAGCAAGAGACCCAGTACTTC. The J gene is TRBJ2-5, the V gene TRBV9, with TRBD2 matching over 7 bases. The CDR3 runs 18 residues. Germline V lookup: CDR1 SGDLS, CDR2 YYNGEE. The J segment lost 2 bases and the V segment lost 1 base, leaving 14 bases of the junction unmatched.

This clonotype has at least ten counts. The rearrangement joins TRBV7-2 to TRBJ2-4; no clear D. The CDR3 is made up of 14 amino acids. Trimming cost V 10 bases and J 0 bases, with 13 bases left between them. Germline V CDR1 and CDR2: SGHTA, FQGNSA. CDR3 in DNA: TGTGCCACCCGCGCAACCCTAGCCAAAAACATTCAGTACTTC. Residues: CATRATLAKNIQYF.

The chain is built from TRBV19 and TRBJ1-5; no clear D. The length of the CDR3 is 17 residues. The germline V gene has CDR1 LNHDA and CDR2 SQIVND (reference sequence). With 3 bases removed from V and 3 bases from J, the gap between germline ends came to 18 bases. CDR3 residues: CASSILPGWVANQPQHF. The CDR3 bases are TGTGCCAGTAGTATCCTTCCAGGTTGGGTAGCCAATCAGCCCCAGCATTTT.

The V gene is TRBV5-6, the J gene TRBJ1-1; TRBD1 might be the D (6 bases). Germline lookup yields CDR1 SGHDT and CDR2 YYEEEE. This CDR3 region has 13 residues. The germline V and J ends were trimmed by 0 bases and 6 bases, with 9 bases remaining between them. The CDR3, as DNA: TGTGCCAGCAGCTTGGCCCACAGGGCTGAAGCTTTCTTT. Translating gives CASSLAHRAEAFF.

A few counts support this clonotype. The chain joins TRBV12-3 or TRBV12-4 to TRBJ2-6, with D hard to call. The V and J ends lost 2 bases and 0 bases respectively, with 5 bases between them. This CDR3 is 15 amino acids long. For the CDR3, the DNA is TGTGCCAGCAGTTTAATACCCTCTGGGGCCAACGTCCTGACTTTC. This gives the protein CASSLIPSGANVLTF.

This clonotype was seen more than once but under ten times. The chain is built from TRBV11-2 and TRBJ2-3, with a possible D match to TRBD2 (6 bases). The CDR3 length is 15 residues. V shed 4 bases and J shed 1 base, with 12 bases lying between them. In germline, CDR1 is SGHAT, CDR2 FQNNGV. The CDR3 DNA is TGTGCCAGCAGCTCAGCGGGCGCCGGCACAGATACGCAGTATTTT. This sequence encodes CASSSAGAGTDTQYF.

There are a few counts of this clonotype. The chain is built from TRBV20-1 and TRBJ1-5; D uncertain. CDR1 and CDR2 (germline): DFQATT, SNEGSKA (reference sequence). The CDR3 has 13 amino acids. The V gene lost 5 bases and the J gene lost 4 bases, with 12 bases spanning the gap. The CDR3 protein is CSALSELNQPQHF. The CDR3 nucleotides are TGCAGTGCTCTCTCAGAGCTAAATCAGCCCCAGCATTTT.

This sequence joins TRBV7-2 and TRBJ1-5, with D uncertain. Germline V gives CDR1 SGHTA, CDR2 FQGNSA. The CDR3 is made up of 16 amino acids. Trimming stripped 2 bases from V and 3 bases from J, with 14 bases between. The CDR3 loop is CASSLKPLKPNQPQHF. CDR3 coding DNA: TGTGCCAGCAGCTTAAAACCTCTGAAGCCCAATCAGCCCCAGCATTTT.